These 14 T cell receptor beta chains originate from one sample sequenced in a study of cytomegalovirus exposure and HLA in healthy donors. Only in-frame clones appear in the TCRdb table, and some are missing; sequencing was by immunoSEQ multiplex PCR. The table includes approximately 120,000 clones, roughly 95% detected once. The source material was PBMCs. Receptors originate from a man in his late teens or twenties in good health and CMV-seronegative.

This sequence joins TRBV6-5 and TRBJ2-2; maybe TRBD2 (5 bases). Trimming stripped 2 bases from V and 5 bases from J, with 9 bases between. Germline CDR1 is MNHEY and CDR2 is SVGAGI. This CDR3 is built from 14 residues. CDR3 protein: CASSYDRRTGELFF. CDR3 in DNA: TGTGCCAGCAGTTACGATAGGAGGACCGGGGAGCTGTTTTTT.

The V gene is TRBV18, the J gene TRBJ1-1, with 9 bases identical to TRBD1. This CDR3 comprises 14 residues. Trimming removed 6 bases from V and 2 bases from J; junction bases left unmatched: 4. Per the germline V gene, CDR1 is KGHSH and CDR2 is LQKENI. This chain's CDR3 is CASSGQGLNTEAFF. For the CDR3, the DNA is TGTGCCAGCTCCGGACAGGGGCTAAACACTGAAGCTTTCTTT. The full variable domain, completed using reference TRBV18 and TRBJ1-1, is NAGVMQNPRHLVRRRGQEARLRCSPMKGHSHVYWYRQLPEEGLKFMVYLQKENIIDESGMPKERFSAEFPKEGPSILRIQQVVRGDSAAYFCASSGQGLNTEAFFGQGTRLTVV.

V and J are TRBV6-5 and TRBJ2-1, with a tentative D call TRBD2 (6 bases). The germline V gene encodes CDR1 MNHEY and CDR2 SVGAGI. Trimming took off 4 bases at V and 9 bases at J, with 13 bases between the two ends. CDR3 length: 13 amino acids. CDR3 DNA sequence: TGTGCCAGCAGTTCCTATCAAGCGGGTGAGCAGTTCTTC. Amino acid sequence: CASSSYQAGEQFF.

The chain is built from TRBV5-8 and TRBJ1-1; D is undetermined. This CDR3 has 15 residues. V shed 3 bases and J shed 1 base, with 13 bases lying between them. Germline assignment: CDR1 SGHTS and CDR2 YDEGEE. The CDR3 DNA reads TGTGCCAGCAGCTCTCGGGTCCAGACGAACACTGAAGCTTTCTTT. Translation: CASSSRVQTNTEAFF.

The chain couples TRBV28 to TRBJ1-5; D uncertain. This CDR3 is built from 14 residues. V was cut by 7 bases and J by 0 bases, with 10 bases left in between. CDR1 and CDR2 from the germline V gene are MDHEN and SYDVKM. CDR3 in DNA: TGTGCCAGCACCTCTCTTTATAGCAATCAGCCCCAGCATTTT. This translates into CASTSLYSNQPQHF.

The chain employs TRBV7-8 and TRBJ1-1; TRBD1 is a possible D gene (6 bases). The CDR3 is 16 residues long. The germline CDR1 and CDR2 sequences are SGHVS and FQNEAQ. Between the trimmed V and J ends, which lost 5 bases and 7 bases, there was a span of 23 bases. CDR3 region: CASSPPIPGGRIEAFF. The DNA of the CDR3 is TGTGCCAGCAGCCCCCCCATACCGGGGGGCCGGATTGAAGCTTTCTTT.

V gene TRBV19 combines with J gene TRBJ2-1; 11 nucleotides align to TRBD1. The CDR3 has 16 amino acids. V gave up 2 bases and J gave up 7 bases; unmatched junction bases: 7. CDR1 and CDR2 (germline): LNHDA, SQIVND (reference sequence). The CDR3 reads CASSILGTGGRNEQFF. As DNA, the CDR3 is TGTGCCAGTAGTATATTAGGGACAGGGGGTAGGAATGAGCAGTTCTTC.

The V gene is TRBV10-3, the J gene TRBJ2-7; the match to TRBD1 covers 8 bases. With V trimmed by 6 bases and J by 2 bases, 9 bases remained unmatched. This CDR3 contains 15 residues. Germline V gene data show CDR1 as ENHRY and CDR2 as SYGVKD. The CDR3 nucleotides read TGTGCCATCAGCCATACCGGGACAGGTGCCTACGAGCAGTACTTC. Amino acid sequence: CAISHTGTGAYEQYF.

The CDR3 here is CASSSLFPSVQRPYEQYF. DNA of the CDR3: TGTGCCAGCAGTTCCCTTTTCCCCTCCGTGCAGCGACCCTACGAGCAGTACTTC. The chain recombines TRBV28 with TRBJ2-7; no definite D call. The CDR3 is 18 residues long. Germline CDR1 is MDHEN and CDR2 is SYDVKM. The V and J ends lost 4 bases and 2 bases respectively, with 24 bases between them.

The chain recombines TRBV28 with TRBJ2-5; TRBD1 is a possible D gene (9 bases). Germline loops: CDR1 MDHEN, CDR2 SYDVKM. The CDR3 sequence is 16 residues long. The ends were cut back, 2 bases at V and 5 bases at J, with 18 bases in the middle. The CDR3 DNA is TGTGCCAGCAGTTTACCAACAGGGGGCGGGAGGGAGACCCAGTACTTC. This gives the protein CASSLPTGGGRETQYF.

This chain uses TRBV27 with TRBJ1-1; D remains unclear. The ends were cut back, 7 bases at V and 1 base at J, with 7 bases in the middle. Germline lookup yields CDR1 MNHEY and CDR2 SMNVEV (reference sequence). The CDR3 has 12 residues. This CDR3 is CASMTGNTEAFF. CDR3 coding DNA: TGTGCCAGCATGACGGGGAACACTGAAGCTTTCTTT.

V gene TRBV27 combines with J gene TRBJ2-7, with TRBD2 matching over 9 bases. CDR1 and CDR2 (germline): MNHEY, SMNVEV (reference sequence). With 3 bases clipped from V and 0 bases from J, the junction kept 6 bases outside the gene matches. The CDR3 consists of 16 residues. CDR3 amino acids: CASSFISGGGSYEQYF. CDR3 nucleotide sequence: TGTGCCAGCAGTTTTATTAGCGGGGGCGGCTCCTACGAGCAGTACTTC.

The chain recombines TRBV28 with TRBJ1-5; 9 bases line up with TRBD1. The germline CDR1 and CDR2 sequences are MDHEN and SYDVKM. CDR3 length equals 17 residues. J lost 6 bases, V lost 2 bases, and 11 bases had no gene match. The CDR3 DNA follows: TGTGCCAGCAGTTTACTTTTTACAGGGGGCCGGAGTCAGCCCCAGCATTTT. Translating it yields CASSLLFTGGRSQPQHF.

For the CDR3, the DNA is TGTGCCAGCAGTTACACAGGAGCAGGGGCGAACACTGAAGCTTTCTTT. Translation: CASSYTGAGANTEAFF. This rearrangement joins TRBV6-5 to TRBJ1-1, with D perhaps matching TRBD1 (6 bases). CDR1 MNHEY and CDR2 SVGAGI come from the germline V gene. V gave up 2 bases and J gave up 1 base, with 14 bases separating them. The CDR3 is 16 residues long.